This T cell receptor (beta chain) was captured in a study of blood T cell repertoires in COVID-19 (dated by TCRdb to the early 2020s). General notes on the study: Samples covering the acute and convalescent phases of COVID-19 were provided by collaborators in the United States, Italy and Spain. Samples came from the ongoing ImmuneRACE study (first 160 participants) plus 1,254 subjects from 6 global collaborators. Subjects who had been exposed to COVID-19, were actively infected with it, or had recovered from it provided the deeply sampled blood TCRbeta repertoires that made up the dataset. Sample metadata almost always included a de-identified subject ID, COVID-19 status, age in years and sex. The prospective study material was composed of cDNA or gDNA derived from T cells, B-cell-depleted T cells, or PBMCs. The repertoires were made available in a free public database intended to serve as a resource for research on the immune response to SARS-CoV-2. Where available, HLA class I and class II types were obtained from metadata supplied by the sample provider rather than from assay-based typing.

Note on this clone: Its antigen remains undetermined. No much larger clonotype is one base removed from it; base qualities were not supplied.

What the authors observed across the whole study: Clinical and demographic metadata were provided uncurated, with the amount varying by source and participant.

The germline V gene provides CDR1 MNHEY and CDR2 SVGEGT. From its cysteine to its phenylalanine, the CDR3 spans 16 amino acids. CDR3 DNA is the only sequence kept; it has 48 bases, read in frame from the first base. V is trimmed back by 6 bases and J by 6 bases, and the junction contains 7 bases that no gene match accounts for. One collaborating source in Seattle enrolled patients while the patients were actively infected and followed the patients over time throughout the course of disease. The collaborating institutions used their own protocols to collect whole blood in K2EDTA tubes. Collaborator samples were shipped for TCRbeta analysis as frozen whole blood, isolated PBMCs, or DNA extracted from either sample type. The immunoSEQ Assay, a bias-controlled multiplex PCR, was used to amplify TCRbeta CDR3 regions from genomic DNA. On the study's bioinformatics: The number of nucleated cells in each sample was estimated by amplification of reference gene primers within the assay. To quantify the absolute abundance of each unique TCRbeta CDR3 rearrangement, sequence reads were collapsed and filtered. For each sample, productive Simpson clonality was calculated as the square root of Simpson's diversity index over productive rearrangements. Sourced from immuneACCESS, this table was stored by TCRdb with only in-frame sequences that have V and J called. A share of the clones is absent; for the studies checked, an unresolved V gene accounts for under half, and the remainder has no known explanation. From that table come the V and J calls and clone size; the DNA was used to work out D and trimming. This sample has nearly 250,000 clones in its table, and 86% of those were observed once. 5.5% to 6% of the sample is taken by the ten largest.

The chain is assembled from TRBV6-2 or TRBV6-3 and TRBJ1-6; the central 11 bases match TRBD1. The sample taken for sequencing was peripheral blood. The TCR comes from a woman older than 75 with COVID-19, enrolled during active disease. The CDR3 protein: CASSPSGTGGNSPLHF. The nucleotide sequence is TGTGCCAGCAGCCCAAGCGGGACAGGGGGTAATTCACCCCTCCACTTT.